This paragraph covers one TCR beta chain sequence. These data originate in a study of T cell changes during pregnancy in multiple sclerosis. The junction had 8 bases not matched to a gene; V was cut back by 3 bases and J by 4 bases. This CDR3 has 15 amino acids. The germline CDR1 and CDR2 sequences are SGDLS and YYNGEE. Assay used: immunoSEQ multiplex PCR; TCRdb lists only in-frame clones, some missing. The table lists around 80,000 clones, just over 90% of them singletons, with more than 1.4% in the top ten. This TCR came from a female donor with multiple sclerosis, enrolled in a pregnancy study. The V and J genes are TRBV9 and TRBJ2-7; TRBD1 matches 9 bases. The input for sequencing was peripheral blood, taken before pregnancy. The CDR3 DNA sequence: TGTGCCAGCAGCGACCACTCGGGACAGGGTTACGAGCAGTACTTC. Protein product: CASSDHSGQGYEQYF. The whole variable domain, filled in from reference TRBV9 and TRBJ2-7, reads DSGVTQTPKHLITATGQRVTLRCSPRSGDLSVYWYQQSLDQGLQFLIQYYNGEERAKGNILERFSAQQFPDLHSELNLSSLELGDSALYFCASSDHSGQGYEQYFGPGTRLTVT.